The entry below gives a single TCR beta chain sequence along with its context. Its antigen has not been determined. Per-base qualities were not stored, and no clone one base away is much larger. The library was obtained by 5' RACE. Sequencing relied on an Illumina HiSeq 2500. A second 7 to 11 cycle PCR used a sample-barcoded 5' primer and a J-beta primer mix. A unique molecular identifier was introduced onto each TCR beta cDNA molecule by a template-switch 5' adaptor carrying 12 random nucleotides. At least 2.5 million CDR3-containing paired-end reads were obtained from each sample. The Mint cDNA synthesis kit, primed by a TRBC-specific oligonucleotide, was used to synthesize first-strand cDNA from all RNA. All cDNA was treated with uracil-DNA glycosylase and then went through a first 18-cycle PCR with the universal primers M1SS and BC2_uni_R. In the original analysis: Normalization of each sample was performed by random selection of 1 million high-quality reads, each carrying a distinct molecular identifier. Instead of being binned into consensus sequences, reads with shared molecular identifiers were discarded. CDR3 identification, clonotype clustering and error correction used MiTCR with a Q25 quality threshold and the strictest error-elimination algorithm. A nonparametric unseen species model with Euler transformation was used to estimate a lower bound on total TCR beta diversity. In TCRdb, the public reads were trimmed at Q25 with fastp and aligned with MiXCR, with productive beta chains retained. Every CDR3 protein is listed once, alongside the most common genes and DNA of its rows. The V and J calls follow TCRdb's processing rather than the paper's. The sample table contains 1.2 million to 1.5 million distinct CDR3 sequences; only one count was recorded for approximately 59% of them. The ten largest clonotypes hold 6.7% of the sample.

This entry is derived from a study of blood T cells in healthy people across ages (dated by TCRdb to between 2014 and 2017). Looking at the study overall: Template switching captured roughly one uniquely barcoded TCR beta cDNA molecule per two T cells in model experiments. Using the same blood draw, the study looked at two additional independent replicas of 1 million unique cDNA reads for two donors, one aged 18 to 30 and the other aged 80 or older. To avoid experimental bias, donors of different ages were distributed randomly across sequencing lanes. The study measured age-related changes in TCR beta repertoire diversity using deep sequencing normalized with unique cDNA molecular identifiers. The donors were split into four age groups: young (average about 16 years), middle-aged (roughly 39), aged (about 56) and long-lived (approximately 80).

General findings and caveats noted by the study authors: Because profiling used bulk unsorted PBMCs, naive and antigen-experienced compartments could not be compared conclusively. Observed TCR beta diversity correlated strongly with the percentage of naive T cells measured by flow cytometry. Because donor CMV infection status was unknown, age-related changes in expanded clonotypes were potentially confounded. Observed TCR beta diversity per million T cells fell roughly linearly with age, and a significant reduction was already apparent by age roughly 40. Compared with the aged group, the long-lived group had more naive CD4+ T cells, fewer expanded clones and increased TCR diversity, a pattern suggesting age selection. Estimates of total diversity based on one million sequenced T cells were regarded as lower bounds and as underestimates.

Based on the germline V gene, the CDR1 and CDR2 sequences are SGHVS and FQNEAQ. V is trimmed back by 0 bases and J by 0 bases, and the junction contains 6 bases that no gene match accounts for. Spanning cysteine to phenylalanine, the CDR3 consists of 17 amino acids. CDR3 DNA only is kept here, 51 bases in frame from base 1. Donors were 35 to 40 systemically healthy Caucasian individuals from Russia aged roughly 6 to 90 years. Around 9.7 milliliters of peripheral blood were collected from each donor into EDTA-treated Vacutainer tubes. Ficoll-Paque density-gradient centrifugation was used to isolate PBMCs, with at least 6.5 million obtained per sample. Total RNA, at least 6 micrograms per sample, was extracted from PBMCs with Trizol reagent. The percentages of naive CD45RAhigh/CD27high T cells were determined by flow cytometry on a PBMC aliquot from every donor.

The sequenced sample consisted of blood. The chain is assembled from TRBV7-8 and TRBJ2-5, and TRBD2 matches 8 of the central bases. The sequence was obtained from a man younger than 30 in good health. CDR3 reads: CASSLAIREGYQETQYF. The nucleotides read TGTGCCAGCAGCTTAGCTATCCGGGAGGGATACCAAGAGACCCAGTACTTC. The variable domain in full, with residues beyond the CDR3 obtained from the reference TRBV7-8 and TRBJ2-5 genes, is GAGVSQSPRYKVAKRGQDVALRCDPISGHVSLFWYQQALGQGPEFLTYFQNEAQLDKSGLPSDRFFAERPEGSVSTLKIQRTQQEDSAVYLCASSLAIREGYQETQYFGPGTRLLVL.